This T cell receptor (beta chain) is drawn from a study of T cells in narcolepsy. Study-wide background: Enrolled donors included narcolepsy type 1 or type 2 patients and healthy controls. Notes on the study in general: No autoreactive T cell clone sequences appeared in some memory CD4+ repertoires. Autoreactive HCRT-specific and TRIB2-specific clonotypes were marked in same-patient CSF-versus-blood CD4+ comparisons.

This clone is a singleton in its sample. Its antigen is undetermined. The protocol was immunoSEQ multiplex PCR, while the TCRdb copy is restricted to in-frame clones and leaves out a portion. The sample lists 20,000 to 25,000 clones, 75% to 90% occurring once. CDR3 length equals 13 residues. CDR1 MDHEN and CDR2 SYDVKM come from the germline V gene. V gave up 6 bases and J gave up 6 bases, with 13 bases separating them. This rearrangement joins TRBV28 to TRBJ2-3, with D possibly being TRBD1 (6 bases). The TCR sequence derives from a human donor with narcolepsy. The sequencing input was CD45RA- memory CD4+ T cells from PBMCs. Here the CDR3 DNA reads TGTGCCAGCAGGTCAGGACAGAGCGATACGCAGTATTTT. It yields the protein CASRSGQSDTQYF.